This T cell receptor (beta chain) came from a study of T-cell reconstitution after alpha-beta-depleted transplantation in children. This clonotype was counted only a few times. The library targeted TCRbeta and was prepared with unique molecular identifiers. TCRdb re-called the PCR reads through MiXCR, storing one row per CDR3 protein. The data contain 250,000 to 400,000 distinct CDR3 sequences, approximately 23% of them singletons. This TCR derives from a male patient younger than 18 who had a stem cell transplant for acute lymphoblastic leukemia, so the T cells may come from the graft donor. The sample in question was PBMCs, mostly from graft donor cells, obtained 180 days after TCRalphabeta/CD19-depleted stem cell transplant.

This CDR3 reads CASSRDRGDTGELFF. The CDR3 coding sequence is TGTGCCAGCAGCCGGGACAGGGGCGACACCGGGGAGCTGTTTTTT. The chain carries TRBV27 and TRBJ2-2, with TRBD1 matching over 10 bases. V gave up 6 bases and J gave up 3 bases; unmatched junction bases: 4. This CDR3 has 15 residues. Germline V gene lookup returns CDR1 MNHEY and CDR2 SMNVEV (reference sequence).